The present T cell receptor (beta chain) was sequenced within a study of shared clonotypes between healthy human individuals. The V gene's germline CDR1 is MNHEY and CDR2 SMNVEV (reference sequence). This CDR3 is 16 amino acids long. V lost 5 bases, J lost 4 bases, and 7 bases stayed unmatched. Profiled with immunoSEQ multiplex PCR; TCRdb holds only in-frame clones, not every one. The sample shows about 2.1 million clones, about 94% of them seen only once. Naive CD8 populations comprised CD45RO-negative cells positively selected for CCR7, excluding terminally differentiated effector memory CD45RA+ cells.

V gene TRBV27 combines with J gene TRBJ2-1, with 11 positions matching TRBD2. The sample taken for sequencing was naive CD8+ T cells from PBMCs. The clonotype was recovered from a young man in good health. Some clones in this sample may be carry-over from other donors' samples. The CDR3 sequence is CASSAGTSGGYNEQFF. The CDR3 DNA sequence: TGTGCCAGCAGTGCCGGGACTAGCGGAGGGTACAATGAGCAGTTCTTC.